This TCR beta chain was profiled in a study of CD4 T cells in relation to SARS-CoV-2 and coronaviruses. Study-level findings and limits: Crossreactivity was assessed only for spike protein, not other viral proteins.

Points on this clone: The antigen remains unidentified.

Germline CDR1 and CDR2: LNHDA and SQIVND (reference sequence). V was shortened by 6 bases and J by 0 bases, with 9 bases between the two germline ends. This CDR3 has 14 residues. The table came from immunoSEQ multiplex PCR; TCRdb's copy has only in-frame clones and leaves some out. The sample contains around 34,000 clones, around 77% of which appear only once. CD4 enrichment then naive enrichment separated naive from memory CD4+ cells. This TCR was sampled from an adult with COVID-19. J is TRBJ2-1 and V is TRBV19; tentatively, D is TRBD2 (6 bases). Sequencing was done on a sample of memory CD4+ T cells from PBMCs, cultured in vitro. CDR3 nucleotide sequence: TGTGCCAGTAGAGACGGGAGCTCCTACAATGAGCAGTTCTTC. As protein: CASRDGSSYNEQFF.